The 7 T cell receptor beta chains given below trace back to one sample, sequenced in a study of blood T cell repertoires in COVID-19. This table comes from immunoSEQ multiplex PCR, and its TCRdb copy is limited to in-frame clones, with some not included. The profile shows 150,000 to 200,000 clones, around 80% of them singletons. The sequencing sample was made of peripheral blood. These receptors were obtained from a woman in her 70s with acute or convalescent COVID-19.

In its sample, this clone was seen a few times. The CDR3 sequence is CAWMDRSGQGVFYEQYF. CDR3 DNA: TGTGCCTGGATGGACCGATCGGGACAGGGGGTATTCTACGAGCAGTACTTC. This sequence joins TRBV30 and TRBJ2-7, with 11 bases identical to TRBD1. The CDR3 runs 17 residues. CDR1 and CDR2 (germline): GTSNPN, SVGIG (reference sequence). V lost 4 bases to trimming and J lost 3 bases; unmatched junction nucleotides: 14.

CDR3 residues: CATDEQYF. Written as DNA, the CDR3 is TGTGCCACGGACGAGCAGTACTTC. V is TRBV6-4 and J is TRBJ2-7; D is unclear. Germline assignment: CDR1 MRHNA and CDR2 SNTAGT. The CDR3 sequence is 8 residues long. Between the trimmed V and J ends, which lost 10 bases and 5 bases, there was a span of 3 bases.

CDR3 DNA sequence: TGTGCCAGCCGGAGACAGTCCCCCAACTATGGCTACACCTTC. Its protein product is CASRRQSPNYGYTF. V and J are TRBV2 and TRBJ1-2, with D perhaps TRBD1 (5 bases). Germline CDR1 and CDR2: SNHLY and FYNNEI. The CDR3 contains 14 residues. Trimming cost V 8 bases and J 2 bases, with 15 bases left between them.

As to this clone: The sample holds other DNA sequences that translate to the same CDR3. Written as DNA, the CDR3 is TGTGCCAGTAGGGACAGGGGAGTTGAGCAGTACTTC. This translates into CASRDRGVEQYF. The chain uses TRBV28 and TRBJ2-7; the match to TRBD1 covers 10 bases. V lost 9 bases and J lost 7; bases outside the gene matches: 6. The CDR3 extends over 12 amino acids. Germline V lookup: CDR1 MDHEN, CDR2 SYDVKM.

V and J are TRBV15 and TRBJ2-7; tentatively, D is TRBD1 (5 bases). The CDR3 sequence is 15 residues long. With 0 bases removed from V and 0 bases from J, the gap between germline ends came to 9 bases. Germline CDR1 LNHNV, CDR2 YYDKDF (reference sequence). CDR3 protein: CATSRDPDSSYEQYF. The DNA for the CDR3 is TGTGCCACCAGCAGAGATCCCGACAGCTCCTACGAGCAGTACTTC.

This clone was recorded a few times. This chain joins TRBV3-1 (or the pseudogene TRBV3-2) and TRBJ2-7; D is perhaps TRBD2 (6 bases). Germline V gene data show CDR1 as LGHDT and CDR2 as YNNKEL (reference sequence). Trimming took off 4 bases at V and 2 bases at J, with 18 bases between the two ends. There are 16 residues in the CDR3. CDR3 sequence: CASSPFCRGKPYEQYF. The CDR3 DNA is TGTGCCAGCAGCCCCTTCTGTCGGGGGAAGCCCTACGAGCAGTACTTC.

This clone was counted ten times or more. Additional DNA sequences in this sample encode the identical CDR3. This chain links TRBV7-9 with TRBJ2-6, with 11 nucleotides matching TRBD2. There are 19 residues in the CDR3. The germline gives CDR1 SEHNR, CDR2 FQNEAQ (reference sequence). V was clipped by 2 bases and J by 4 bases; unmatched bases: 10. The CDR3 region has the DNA TGTGCCAGCAGCTTATCGACGTTAGCGGGAGGGAGGGGGGCCAACGTCCTGACTTTC. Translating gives CASSLSTLAGGRGANVLTF.